The sequence of this T cell receptor beta chain was determined in a study of memory CD4+ T cells and cytomegalovirus serostatus. Across the whole study: Healthy Belgian adult donors included about nine CMV-positive and some 25 CMV-negative people.

Authors' processing steps: After removing out-of-frame reads, 2 million to 2.5 million distinct TCRbeta sequences remained. Assay: immunoSEQ multiplex PCR; the TCRdb copy retains only in-frame clones and omits some. Clone size and the V and J calls come from that table; the DNA yielded D and trimming. The table includes roughly 50,000 clones, about 77% detected once. The sort gate was single viable CD3+CD4+CD8-CD45RO+ cells for memory CD4+ T cells. Donors' CMV status reflects serum IgG against pp150, pp28, p38, p52. Positive selection with CD4 microbeads enriched total CD4+ T cells. CDR1 GTSNPN and CDR2 SVGIG come from the germline V gene (reference sequence). This CDR3 comprises 16 residues. J was trimmed by 2 bases and V by 0 bases; bases with no gene match: 5.

The receptor's source is an adult in good health and CMV-seronegative. The V and J genes are TRBV30 and TRBJ2-3; 10 bases are a match to TRBD2. Sequencing was performed on memory CD4+ T cells from blood. The CDR3 DNA is TGTGCCTGGAGTGTCGGAGCGGGGGGGCTCACAGATACGCAGTATTTT. This sequence encodes CAWSVGAGGLTDTQYF.